These T cell receptor beta chains were read from a single sample in a study of T cell responses to AZD1222 COVID-19 vaccine. Profiling relied on immunoSEQ multiplex PCR, and the TCRdb table lists in-frame clones only, not all of them. Here the sample spans 95,000 to 100,000 clones, around nine tenths being singletons. The material sequenced was peripheral blood, taken on day 0 of AZD1222 vaccination. All receptors come from an adult in good health. The CDR3 runs from the conserved cysteine through the conserved F or W. A D gene is named only where the DNA matches it firmly. Clone size is shown for a subset of rows, as once, few, many or a class of expanded clone.

clone_size j_call v_call cdr3_length d_call cdr3_aa cdr3_nt
. TRBJ2-3 TRBV4-1 16 . CASSQGVIPGADTQYF TGCGCCAGCAGCCAAGGAGTAATCCCGGGTGCAGATACGCAGTATTTT
. TRBJ1-2 TRBV10-2 14 TRBD1 CASSVDRGDYGYTF TGCGCCAGCAGTGTGGACAGGGGCGACTATGGCTACACCTTC
. TRBJ1-5 TRBV5-6 13 . CASSLVGNQPQHF TGTGCCAGCAGCTTGGTCGGCAATCAGCCCCAGCATTTT
. TRBJ1-6 TRBV28 13 . CASSPPQRITLHF TGTGCCAGCAGTCCCCCCCAGCGCATCACCCTCCACTTT
. TRBJ2-7 TRBV11-3 15 TRBD1 CASSLTGGAFDEQYF TGTGCCAGCAGCTTAACAGGGGGCGCGTTCGACGAGCAGTACTTC
. TRBJ1-5 TRBV11-2 13 . CASSLLPDQPQHF TGTGCCAGCAGCTTACTTCCTGATCAGCCCCAGCATTTT
. TRBJ1-4 TRBV5-8 16 . CASSAGTGLPNEKLFF TGTGCCAGCAGCGCCGGAACAGGTCTACCTAATGAAAAACTGTTTTTT
. TRBJ1-6 TRBV27 13 . CASRPTGTAPLHF TGTGCCAGCAGACCCACAGGGACGGCACCCCTCCACTTT
. TRBJ1-1 TRBV3-1/TRBV3-2 13 . CASSHAGNTEAFF TGTGCCAGCAGTCACGCGGGGAACACTGAAGCTTTCTTT
. TRBJ2-3 TRBV5-4 15 TRBD2 CASSSGTRWADTQYF TGTGCCAGCAGCTCTGGGACTAGGTGGGCAGATACGCAGTATTTT
few TRBJ2-2 TRBV5-1 16 . CASSSPRGATTGELFF TGCGCCAGCAGCTCACCTCGGGGAGCGACCACCGGGGAGCTGTTTTTT
. TRBJ2-7 TRBV28 13 . CASCAGSQYEQYF TGTGCCAGCTGCGCGGGGTCCCAGTACGAGCAGTACTTC
. TRBJ2-2 TRBV3-1/TRBV3-2 13 . CASSRPGSGELFF TGTGCCAGCAGCCGACCGGGGTCCGGGGAGCTGTTTTTT
few TRBJ1-2 TRBV19 12 . CASSMQFSGYTF TGTGCCAGTAGTATGCAGTTCTCCGGCTACACCTTC
few TRBJ2-7 TRBV18 14 TRBD1 CASSEAGTDYEQYF TGTGCCAGCTCAGAGGCCGGGACAGACTACGAGCAGTACTTC
once TRBJ2-1 TRBV27 14 TRBD2 CASSLDGGGNEQFF TGTGCCAGCAGTTTAGATGGGGGGGGTAATGAGCAGTTCTTC
. TRBJ1-5 TRBV28 15 . CASSWWGDSNQPQHF TGTGCCAGCAGTTGGTGGGGGGATAGCAATCAGCCCCAGCATTTT
once TRBJ2-4 TRBV27 18 TRBD1 CASRADRGLVGAKNIQYF TGTGCCAGCAGGGCGGACAGGGGGCTTGTTGGAGCCAAAAACATTCAGTACTTC
once TRBJ1-2 TRBV7-9 14 . CASSSRGTASGYTF TGTGCCAGCAGCTCTAGAGGTACGGCGAGTGGCTACACCTTC
. TRBJ1-1 TRBV29-1 14 TRBD1 CSALVGTGRTEAFF TGCAGCGCCCTAGTCGGGACAGGGCGCACTGAAGCTTTCTTT
. TRBJ1-3 TRBV5-6 16 . CASSLWGPASGNTIYF TGTGCCAGCAGCTTGTGGGGACCTGCTTCTGGAAACACCATATATTTT
. TRBJ2-7 TRBV29-1 14 . CSVETEETYYEQYF TGCAGCGTTGAAACGGAGGAAACTTACTACGAGCAGTACTTC
. TRBJ1-5 TRBV6-5 13 . CASSLKDLQPQHF TGTGCCAGCAGCCTGAAGGACCTTCAGCCCCAGCATTTT
. TRBJ2-7 TRBV6-6 13 . CASSYFSPYEQYF TGTGCCAGCAGTTACTTTTCACCCTACGAGCAGTACTTC